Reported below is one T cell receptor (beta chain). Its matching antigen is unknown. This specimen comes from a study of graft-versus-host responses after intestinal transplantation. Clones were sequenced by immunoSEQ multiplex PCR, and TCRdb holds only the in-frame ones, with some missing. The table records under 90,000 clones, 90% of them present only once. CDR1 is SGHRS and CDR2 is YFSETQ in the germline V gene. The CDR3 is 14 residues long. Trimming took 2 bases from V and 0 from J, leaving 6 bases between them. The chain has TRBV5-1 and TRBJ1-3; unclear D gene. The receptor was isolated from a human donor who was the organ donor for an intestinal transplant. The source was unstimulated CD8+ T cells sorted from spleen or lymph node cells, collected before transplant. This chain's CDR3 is CASSFVASGNTIYF. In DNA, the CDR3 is TGCGCCAGCAGCTTTGTGGCCTCTGGAAACACCATATATTTT.